This section outlines one TCR beta chain sequence together with its context. The method was immunoSEQ multiplex PCR; TCRdb's version includes in-frame clones alone and lacks a portion of them. The sample has about 84,000 clones, approximately 89% seen once. The sample comes from a study of OX40 agonist ivuxolimab in advanced cancers. Background on the study: Every 2 weeks, ivuxolimab was infused into the patients intravenously at between 0.01 and 10 mg/kg. Prior anti-PD-1, anti-PD-L1 or anti-CTLA-4 therapy did not bar entry, and approximately 43% had some. Dose-escalation cases comprised hepatocellular carcinoma, melanoma, renal cell or head and neck cancer.

The V end lost 3 bases, the J end lost 7 bases, and 6 bases lay between the germline ends. The CDR3 is made up of 11 amino acids. In germline, CDR1 is GTSNPN, CDR2 SVGIG (reference sequence). The V call is TRBV30, the J call TRBJ1-4; D uncertain. Sequences were derived from CD4+ or CD8+ T cells sorted from blood, sampled in a trial of the OX40 agonist ivuxolimab. The receptor comes from an adult with an advanced solid tumor such as melanoma, head and neck, liver or kidney cancer. The CDR3 here is CAWSRSEKLFF. The CDR3 bases are TGTGCCTGGAGCCGGTCTGAAAAACTGTTTTTT.